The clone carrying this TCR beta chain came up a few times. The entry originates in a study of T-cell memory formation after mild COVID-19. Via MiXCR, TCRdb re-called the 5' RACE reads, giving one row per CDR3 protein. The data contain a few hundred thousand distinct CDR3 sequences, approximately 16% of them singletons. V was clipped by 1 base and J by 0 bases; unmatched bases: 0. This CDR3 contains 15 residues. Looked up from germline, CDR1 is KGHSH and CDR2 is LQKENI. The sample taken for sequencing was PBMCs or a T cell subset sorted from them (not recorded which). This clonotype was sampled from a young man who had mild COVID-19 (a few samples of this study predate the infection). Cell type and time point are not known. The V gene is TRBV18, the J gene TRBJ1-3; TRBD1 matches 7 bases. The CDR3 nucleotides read TGTGCCAGCTCACCACGGGACAGCTCTGGAAACACCATATATTTT. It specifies CASSPRDSSGNTIYF.